The next 10 T cell receptor beta chains were all read from a single sample in a study of CD8 T cells in ankylosing spondylitis. TCRdb re-analysed the 5' RACE reads in MiXCR, keeping a single row per CDR3 protein. The sample contains roughly 440,000 distinct CDR3 sequences, roughly a sixth of which appear only once. Study observations and caveats: Within ankylosing spondylitis blood, a TCR beta motif made up of roughly eight highly homologous variants appeared to be characteristic.

These TCRs are of unknown antigen specificity. The material sequenced was blood, either unsorted or a sorted T cell fraction (not recorded which). The source is a male donor with ankylosing spondylitis.

This clonotype was recorded a few times. This chain connects TRBV12-3 or TRBV12-4 to TRBJ2-5; 13 bases align to TRBD2. V dropped 1 base and J dropped 2; count of bases not matched to a gene: 4. The CDR3 length is 17 residues. The CDR3 DNA sequence: TGTGCCAGCAGTTTAGACAGGGGACTAGCGGGACAAGAGACCCAGTACTTC. Protein product: CASSLDRGLAGQETQYF.

This clonotype has a count of ten or more. One junction end does not reproduce the germline sequence, and a read error may be involved. The gene calls are TRBV7-7 and TRBJ2-2; D uncertain. The CDR3 extends over 15 amino acids. CDR1 SSHAT and CDR2 FNYEAQ come from the germline V gene (reference sequence). The DNA of the CDR3 is TGTGCTAGCAGCTTACTCGGTGCGAACACCGGGGAGCTGTTTTTT. Its protein product is CASSLLGANTGELFF.

CDR3 sequence (DNA): TGTGCCATCAGTGCGGACAGGGTGACCTATGGCTACACCTTC. Translated: CAISADRVTYGYTF. This sequence joins TRBV10-3 and TRBJ1-2, with 8 bases fitting TRBD1. The CDR3 runs 14 residues. Germline V lookup: CDR1 ENHRY, CDR2 SYGVKD. V shed 4 bases, J shed 4 bases, and the junction held 5 bases outside the gene matches.

The chain uses TRBV20-1 and TRBJ1-6; no reliable D call. Trimming removed 6 bases from V and 0 bases from J, with 18 bases in between. The CDR3 sequence is 17 residues long. The germline gives CDR1 DFQATT, CDR2 SNEGSKA (reference sequence). The CDR3 DNA sequence: TGCAGTGCCCCCTTTCCGGGATCAAGCTCCTATAATTCACCCCTCCACTTT. It codes for CSAPFPGSSSYNSPLHF.

This clonotype has more than one count but fewer than ten. The V call is TRBV6-2 or TRBV6-3, the J call TRBJ1-1, with TRBD1 identical over 9 bases. In germline, CDR1 is MNHEY, CDR2 SVGEGT. The CDR3 is 13 residues long. Losses at the gene ends were 6 bases for V and 5 bases for J; bases not matched to a gene: 4. The CDR3 reads CASRKTGGTEAFF. In nucleotides, the CDR3 is TGTGCCAGCAGAAAGACAGGGGGGACTGAAGCTTTCTTT.

There are many counts of this clonotype. The chain has TRBV3-1 and TRBJ2-6; 7 nucleotides align to TRBD1. The CDR3 covers 17 residues. Germline CDR1 LGHDT, CDR2 YNNKEL (reference sequence). Trimming took 4 bases from V and 0 from J; bases not matched to a gene: 6. This chain's CDR3 is CASSPSTGNSGANVLTF. The CDR3 bases are TGTGCCAGCAGCCCGTCGACAGGGAACTCTGGGGCCAACGTCCTGACTTTC.

This clonotype was counted between two and nine times. The CDR3 coding sequence is TGTGCCAGCAGCCTAGATGCGGGGCTAGATACGCAGTATTTT. It translates to CASSLDAGLDTQYF. The rearrangement links TRBV5-4 to TRBJ2-3; tentatively, D is TRBD2 (6 bases). Trimming took off 4 bases at V and 5 bases at J, with 14 bases between the two ends. The CDR3 is 14 amino acids. Germline CDR1 SGHNT, CDR2 YYREEE (reference sequence).

This clonotype appeared a few times. This chain links TRBV18 with TRBJ1-1; 8 bases line up with TRBD1. The V and J ends lost 3 bases and 11 bases, in that order; junction bases with no gene match: 8. This CDR3 contains 13 residues. Germline assignment: CDR1 KGHSH and CDR2 LQKENI. CDR3 loop: CASSPSGQGWAFF. The CDR3 coding sequence is TGTGCCAGCTCACCCTCAGGACAGGGATGGGCTTTCTTT. The whole variable domain, filled in from reference TRBV18 and TRBJ1-1, reads NAGVMQNPRHLVRRRGQEARLRCSPMKGHSHVYWYRQLPEEGLKFMVYLQKENIIDESGMPKERFSAEFPKEGPSILRIQQVVRGDSAAYFCASSPSGQGWAFFGQGTRLTVV.

The sample holds many counts of this clonotype. The chain couples TRBV27 to TRBJ1-1; no clear D. From germline, CDR1 is MNHEY and CDR2 SMNVEV (reference sequence). This CDR3 contains 13 residues. Trimming took 6 bases from V and 2 from J, leaving 10 bases between them. CDR3 nucleotide sequence: TGTGCCAGCAGCCTTCGGGAAAACACTGAAGCTTTCTTT. Encoded protein: CASSLRENTEAFF.

This clonotype was seen only a few times. CDR3 sequence (DNA): TGTGCCAGCAGTCGGGACCGACTTTACGAGCAGTACTTC. Translation gives CASSRDRLYEQYF. The chain is built from TRBV12-3 or TRBV12-4 and TRBJ2-7; the D call may be TRBD1 or TRBD2 (5 bases each). Trimming took off 5 bases at V and 4 bases at J, with 12 bases between the two ends. This CDR3 spans 13 amino acids.